The clone carrying this TCR beta chain was counted at least ten times. Its cognate antigen is unknown. The cDNA was synthesized by 5'RACE incorporating 10-nucleotide random UMIs. Using its own MiXCR run on the 5' RACE reads, TCRdb lists one record per CDR3 protein. The sample lists around 35,000 distinct CDR3 sequences; 1.5% were seen once. The data stem from a study of neurological immune-mediated disorders. The overall study: Multiple sclerosis patients (n = 34) included roughly 30 with relapsing-remitting and 3 with secondary progressive disease.

The unsorted libraries originated from 2 million PBMCs kept at -80 C. Study outcomes and limitations: The expanded clones of different subjects shared no CDR3 amino acid sequences (suggesting private repertoires in all groups).

Sequencing input: PBMCs. This receptor was identified in a woman in her thirties with multiple sclerosis.

For the CDR3, the DNA is TGCAGTGCTAGATCGGGACTAGCGGGAGATAAAGAGACCCAGTACTTC. Its translation is CSARSGLAGDKETQYF. V and J are TRBV20-1 and TRBJ2-5, with 14 bases that match TRBD2. Germline V lookup: CDR1 DFQATT, CDR2 SNEGSKA (reference sequence). The CDR3 spans 16 residues. With 2 bases clipped from V and 3 bases from J, the junction kept 5 bases outside the gene matches.